The 25 T cell receptor beta chains listed next were all sequenced from one sample in a study of glioma-infiltrating T cells after dendritic cell vaccination. Stated time point: after dendritic cell vaccination, including at tumor progression/relapse. Monocyte-derived dendritic cells, cultured seven days with IL-4 and GM-CSF, were pulsed with autologous tumor lysate. Sequencing used immunoSEQ multiplex PCR; TCRdb keeps in-frame clones, though not all of them. The sample holds about 2,500 clones, 85% seen once. Sequencing was performed on tumor tissue, taken after dendritic cell vaccination. The receptors derive from a human donor with glioblastoma.

The rearrangement uses TRBV7-2 and TRBJ2-3, with 7 nucleotides matching TRBD2. V trimming: 6 bases; J trimming: 4 bases; junction bases outside the gene matches: 10. CDR1 and CDR2 from the germline V gene are SGHTA and FQGNSA. CDR3 length equals 15 residues. CDR3 DNA: TGTGCCAGCAGAGAACGCGGGGGTGGGCCAGATACGCAGTATTTT. This codes for CASRERGGGPDTQYF.

The gene calls are TRBV9 and TRBJ1-4; 7 nucleotides match TRBD1. Germline V gene sequence: CDR1 SGDLS, CDR2 YYNGEE. Germline trimming cut 0 bases from V and 6 bases from J; bases unmatched to any gene: 5. The CDR3 has 15 residues. The CDR3 sequence is CASSVAGGLYEKLFF. The DNA for the CDR3 is TGTGCCAGCAGCGTAGCAGGGGGGCTCTATGAAAAACTGTTTTTT.

This chain connects TRBV19 to TRBJ2-3; 8 nucleotides line up with TRBD1. V lost 5 bases, J lost 0 bases, and 7 bases stayed unmatched. CDR3 length equals 16 residues. Germline CDR1 and CDR2: LNHDA and SQIVND (reference sequence). CDR3 DNA: TGTGCCAGTAGTCTACCTCGGACAGGGAGCACAGATACGCAGTATTTT. Protein sequence: CASSLPRTGSTDTQYF.

The genes are TRBV7-2 and TRBJ2-2; a weak D match, TRBD2 (5 bases). The ends were cut back, 1 base at V and 1 base at J, with 10 bases in the middle. The CDR3 runs to 16 residues. Germline V gene sequence: CDR1 SGHTA, CDR2 FQGNSA. CDR3 amino acids: CASSLVASRNTGELFF. CDR3 nucleotide sequence: TGTGCCAGCAGCTTAGTTGCTAGCCGGAACACCGGGGAGCTGTTTTTT.

This clone came up once. This chain connects TRBV5-8 to TRBJ1-2; possibly TRBD1 for D (6 bases). Germline CDR1 and CDR2: SGHTS and YDEGEE. Trimming removed 2 bases from V and 4 bases from J, with 18 bases in between. The CDR3 is 16 amino acids. As DNA, the CDR3 is TGTGCCAGCAGCTTTGAGTCGCAGGGGATACCCTATGGCTACACCTTC. It yields the protein CASSFESQGIPYGYTF.

V and J are TRBV10-3 and TRBJ1-1; 9 nucleotides align to TRBD1. CDR1 ENHRY and CDR2 SYGVKD come from the germline V gene. The CDR3 length is 16 residues. V lost 8 bases, J lost 0 bases, and 10 bases stayed unmatched. The CDR3 nucleotides are TGTGCCATCGCGGGACAGGGACTCTCCATGAACACTGAAGCTTTCTTT. Its translation: CAIAGQGLSMNTEAFF.

This clone was counted once. V usage is TRBV5-5 and J usage is TRBJ1-2, with D perhaps TRBD1 (5 bases). Trimming removed 4 bases at V and 7 bases at J, with 23 bases between. The CDR3 has 16 residues. Looked up from germline, CDR1 is SGHKS and CDR2 is YYEKEE (reference sequence). This CDR3 is CASSAAWSGPPGGYTF. The CDR3 DNA sequence: TGTGCCAGCAGCGCGGCGTGGTCAGGGCCCCCCGGTGGCTACACCTTC.

This chain connects TRBV7-3 to TRBJ1-1, with D possibly being TRBD1 (5 bases). The V gene's germline CDR1 is SGHTA and CDR2 FQGTGA. This CDR3 contains 14 residues. V lost 2 bases and J 2 bases, leaving 9 bases between the germline ends. The CDR3 sequence is CASSLSGLNTEAFF. In DNA form, the CDR3 reads TGTGCCAGCAGCTTATCAGGGTTAAACACTGAAGCTTTCTTT. Combining the CDR3 with reference TRBV7-3 and TRBJ1-1 gives the whole variable domain GAGVSQTPSNKVTEKGKYVELRCDPISGHTALYWYRQSLGQGPEFLIYFQGTGAADDSGLPNDRFFAVRPEGSVSTLKIQRTERGDSAVYLCASSLSGLNTEAFFGQGTRLTVV.

This rearrangement joins TRBV12-5 to TRBJ2-1, with D maybe TRBD2 (6 bases). Trimming removed 7 bases at V and 9 bases at J, with 22 bases between. This CDR3 spans 15 amino acids. The V gene's germline CDR1 is LGHNT and CDR2 FRNRAP. The CDR3 bases are TGTGCTAGTGCCTCTGGGCGGGACTTGGGGCGTGAGCAGTTCTTC. This sequence encodes CASASGRDLGREQFF.

This clone was counted a single time. The rearrangement joins TRBV19 to TRBJ2-5, with D uncertain. V was cut by 5 bases and J by 5 bases, with 15 bases left in between. Germline V lookup: CDR1 LNHDA, CDR2 SQIVND (reference sequence). The CDR3 sequence is 14 residues long. CDR3 region: CASSSLELSETQYF. In DNA, the CDR3 is TGTGCCAGTAGTTCCCTTGAGTTGTCGGAGACCCAGTACTTC.

The chain is built from TRBV19 and TRBJ1-1; the match to TRBD1 covers 8 bases. After removal of 6 bases from V and 1 base from J, the junction contained 7 bases not matched to a gene. Germline V gene data show CDR1 as LNHDA and CDR2 as SQIVND (reference sequence). This CDR3 spans 15 amino acids. CDR3 coding DNA: TGTGCCAGTAGAGACTGGCAGGGGGCGAACACTGAAGCTTTCTTT. Protein: CASRDWQGANTEAFF.

The V call is TRBV2, the J call TRBJ2-3; 7 bases align to TRBD2. The CDR3 runs 14 residues. CDR1 SNHLY and CDR2 FYNNEI come from the germline V gene. With V trimmed by 9 bases and J by 2 bases, 8 bases remained unmatched. CDR3 amino acids: CARRSGLNTDTQYF. CDR3 sequence (DNA): TGTGCCAGAAGGTCGGGACTAAACACAGATACGCAGTATTTT.

The chain uses TRBV10-1 and TRBJ1-5, with unresolved D. The CDR3 length is 15 residues. Germline V gene lookup returns CDR1 WNHNN and CDR2 SYGVQD (reference sequence). V gave up 5 bases and J gave up 0 bases, with 11 bases separating them. In DNA, the CDR3 is TGCGCCAGCAGTATACTCGATGATAGCAATCAGCCCCAGCATTTT. Amino acid sequence: CASSILDDSNQPQHF.

The chain combines TRBV4-3 with TRBJ2-7; TRBD2 aligns across 9 bases. V shed 1 base and J 7 bases; nucleotides not matched to a gene: 8. This CDR3 region has 15 residues. The germline V gene has CDR1 LGHNA and CDR2 YSLEER. CDR3 DNA: TGCGCCAGCAGCCAAGTAGCGGGGGCCTTGAGGGAGCAGTACTTC. It yields the protein CASSQVAGALREQYF.

The chain is built from TRBV5-8 and TRBJ2-6, with a tentative D call TRBD2 (6 bases). CDR1 SGHTS and CDR2 YDEGEE come from the germline V gene. The V end lost 3 bases, the J end lost 2 bases, and 21 bases lay between the germline ends. The CDR3 contains 19 residues. In nucleotides, the CDR3 is TGTGCCAGCAGCTGGTTGGGCGCCAGAGGGAGGCCTGGGGCCAACGTCCTGACTTTC. Residues: CASSWLGARGRPGANVLTF. The full variable domain, in which reference TRBV5-8 and TRBJ2-6 provide the parts outside the CDR3, is EAGVTQSPTHLIKTRGQQATLRCSPISGHTSVYWYQQALGLGLQFLLWYDEGEERNRGNFPPRFSGRQFPNYSSELNVNALELEDSALYLCASSWLGARGRPGANVLTFGAGSRLTVL.

This clone has more than one count but fewer than ten. The J gene is TRBJ2-3, the V gene TRBV2, with 10 bases aligning to TRBD2. J lost 2 bases, V lost 4 bases, and 12 bases had no gene match. Looked up from germline, CDR1 is SNHLY and CDR2 is FYNNEI. The CDR3 extends over 18 amino acids. The chain's CDR3 is CASSGFGIAGGLTDTQYF. The CDR3 DNA reads as TGTGCCAGCAGTGGCTTTGGGATAGCGGGAGGCCTCACAGATACGCAGTATTTT.

The rearrangement joins TRBV14 to TRBJ2-6, with 10 bases lining up with TRBD2. V shed 0 bases and J 0 bases; nucleotides not matched to a gene: 11. The CDR3 runs to 21 residues. CDR1 is SGHDN, CDR2 FVKESK, per germline. The CDR3 DNA is TGTGCCAGCAGCCAAGATCCCCCAGGACTAGCGGTCGTCTCTGGGGCCAACGTCCTGACTTTC. It specifies CASSQDPPGLAVVSGANVLTF.

This clone occurred a few times. This rearrangement joins TRBV6-5 to TRBJ2-1, with 10 bases lining up with TRBD1. CDR3 size: 15 residues. J gave up 2 bases and V 6 bases, and 4 bases lay outside the gene matches. Germline assignment: CDR1 MNHEY and CDR2 SVGAGI. CDR3 residues: CASSPGTGAYNEQFF. Written as DNA, the CDR3 is TGTGCCAGCAGCCCCGGGACAGGGGCCTACAATGAGCAGTTCTTC.

The chain is built from TRBV30 and TRBJ1-1, with D unresolved. V gave up 3 bases and J gave up 1 base, with 6 bases separating them. Germline V gene data show CDR1 as GTSNPN and CDR2 as SVGIG (reference sequence). This CDR3 has 12 residues. The CDR3 protein is CAWRRQNTEAFF. CDR3 sequence (DNA): TGTGCCTGGAGGCGGCAGAACACTGAAGCTTTCTTT.

The chain uses TRBV19 and TRBJ1-2; D gene unclear. Germline V CDR1 and CDR2: LNHDA, SQIVND (reference sequence). The CDR3 is made up of 13 amino acids. The ends were cut back, 3 bases at V and 1 base at J, with 6 bases in the middle. CDR3 coding DNA: TGTGCCAGTAGTATCGAGGGTAACTATGGCTACACCTTC. Translation gives CASSIEGNYGYTF. Full variable domain (outside the CDR3, taken from reference TRBV19 and TRBJ1-2): DGGITQSPKYLFRKEGQNVTLSCEQNLNHDAMYWYRQDPGQGLRLIYYSQIVNDFQKGDIAEGYSVSREKKESFPLTVTSAQKNPTAFYLCASSIEGNYGYTFGSGTRLTVV.

V and J are TRBV30 and TRBJ2-5; maybe TRBD1 (7 bases). The J call may be wrong; the DNA end is better matched by TRBJ2-7. Germline V gene sequence: CDR1 GTSNPN, CDR2 SVGIG (reference sequence). The CDR3 totals 12 residues. In nucleotides, the CDR3 is TGTGCCTCCCATCCAGGGGGGTACGAGCAGTACTTC. Its protein product is CASHPGGYEQYF.

This sequence joins TRBV27 and TRBJ2-1; D is possibly TRBD2 (6 bases). Germline CDR1 is MNHEY and CDR2 is SMNVEV (reference sequence). CDR3 length: 16 amino acids. V was shortened by 6 bases and J by 0 bases, with 15 bases between the two germline ends. The CDR3 DNA reads as TGTGCCAGCAGGAGCCATAGCGGAGGCTCCTACAATGAGCAGTTCTTC. Translating it yields CASRSHSGGSYNEQFF.

This sequence joins TRBV6-4 and TRBJ2-3; 8 bases align to TRBD2. Germline CDR1 reads MRHNA; CDR2 reads SNTAGT. J was trimmed by 0 bases and V by 4 bases; bases with no gene match: 3. The CDR3 extends over 15 amino acids. The CDR3 loop is CASSAIAGSTDTQYF. CDR3 in DNA: TGTGCCAGCAGTGCAATAGCGGGGAGCACAGATACGCAGTATTTT.

V and J are TRBV19 and TRBJ1-1; D is uncertain. This CDR3 has 14 residues. Germline CDR1 and CDR2: LNHDA and SQIVND (reference sequence). The V end was cut by 3 bases, the J end by 9 bases, with 17 bases between. CDR3 loop: CASSINVPSGKAFF. The CDR3 DNA is TGTGCCAGTAGTATCAACGTACCTTCGGGGAAAGCTTTCTTT.

This clone came up a few times. The genes are TRBV5-8 and TRBJ1-2; D remains unclear. V was shortened by 4 bases and J by 5 bases, with 21 bases between the two germline ends. The CDR3 runs to 16 residues. The germline V gene has CDR1 SGHTS and CDR2 YDEGEE. The CDR3 bases are TGTGCCAGCAGCCCGGAGGGAAGTGGCTCGTGGTATGGCTACACCTTC. Translated: CASSPEGSGSWYGYTF.